The clone carrying this T cell receptor (beta chain) was seen a single time. The sample originates from a study of early T cells in non-severe SARS-CoV-2 infection. CDR1 KGHDR and CDR2 SFDVKD come from the germline V gene. J gave up 4 bases and V 4 bases, and 5 bases lay outside the gene matches. The CDR3 sequence is 15 residues long. TCRdb re-called the 5' RACE reads through MiXCR, storing one row per CDR3 protein. The sample consists of tens of thousands of distinct CDR3 sequences, about 14% of them appearing once. The source material was whole blood. The TCR was taken from an adult who was a healthcare worker with PCR-confirmed SARS-CoV-2 infection or an uninfected control (not recorded which). The chain uses TRBV24-1 and TRBJ2-1, with 8 bases that match TRBD2. CDR3 in DNA: TGTGCCACCAGTGAACTTAGCGGGAAGTACAATGAGCAGTTCTTC. Its translation: CATSELSGKYNEQFF.